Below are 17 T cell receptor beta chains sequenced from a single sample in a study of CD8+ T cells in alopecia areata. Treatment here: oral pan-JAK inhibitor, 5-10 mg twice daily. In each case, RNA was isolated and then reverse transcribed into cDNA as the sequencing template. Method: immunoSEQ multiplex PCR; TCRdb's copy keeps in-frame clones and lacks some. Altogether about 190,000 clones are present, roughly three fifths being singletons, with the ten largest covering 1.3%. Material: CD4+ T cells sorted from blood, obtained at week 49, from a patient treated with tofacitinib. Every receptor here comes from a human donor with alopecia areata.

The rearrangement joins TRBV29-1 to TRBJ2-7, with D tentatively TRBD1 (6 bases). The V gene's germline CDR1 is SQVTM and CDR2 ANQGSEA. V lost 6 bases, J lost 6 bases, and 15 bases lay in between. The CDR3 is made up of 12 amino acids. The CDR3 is CSVEITGTEQYF. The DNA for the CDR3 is TGCAGCGTGGAGATTACAGGGACCGAGCAGTACTTC.

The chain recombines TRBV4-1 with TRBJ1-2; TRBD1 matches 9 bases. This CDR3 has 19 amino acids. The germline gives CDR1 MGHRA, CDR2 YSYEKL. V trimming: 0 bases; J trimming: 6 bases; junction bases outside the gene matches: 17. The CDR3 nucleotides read TGCGCCAGCAGCCAAGATGTTTCGGGACAGGGACCTTTTTTGGATGGCTACACCTTC. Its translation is CASSQDVSGQGPFLDGYTF.

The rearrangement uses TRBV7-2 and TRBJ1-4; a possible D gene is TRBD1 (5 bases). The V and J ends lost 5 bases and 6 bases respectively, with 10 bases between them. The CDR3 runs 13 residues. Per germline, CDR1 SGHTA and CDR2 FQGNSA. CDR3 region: CASSVKGYEKLFF. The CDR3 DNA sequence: TGTGCCAGCAGCGTCAAGGGGTATGAAAAACTGTTTTTT.

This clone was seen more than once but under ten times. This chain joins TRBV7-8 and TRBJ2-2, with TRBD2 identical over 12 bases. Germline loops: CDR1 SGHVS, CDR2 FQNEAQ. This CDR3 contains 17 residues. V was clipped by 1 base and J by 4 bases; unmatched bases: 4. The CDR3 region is CASSLEVLAGGTGELFF. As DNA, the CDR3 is TGTGCCAGCAGCTTAGAAGTACTAGCGGGGGGCACCGGGGAGCTGTTTTTT.

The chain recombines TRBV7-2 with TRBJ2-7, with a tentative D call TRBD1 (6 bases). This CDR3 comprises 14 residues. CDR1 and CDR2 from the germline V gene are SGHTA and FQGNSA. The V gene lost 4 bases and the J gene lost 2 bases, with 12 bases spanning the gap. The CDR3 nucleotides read TGTGCCAGCAGCTCCGGGACAAAACCCTACGAGCAGTACTTC. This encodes CASSSGTKPYEQYF.

The CDR3 protein is CASSHPNYNEQFF. The CDR3 bases are TGTGCCAGCAGCCACCCGAACTACAATGAGCAGTTCTTC. The J gene is TRBJ2-1, the V gene TRBV14; D unresolved. The germline V and J ends were trimmed by 3 bases and 3 bases, with 6 bases remaining between them. The germline V gene has CDR1 SGHDN and CDR2 FVKESK. The CDR3 is 13 residues long. Complete variable domain (other parts from reference TRBV14 and TRBJ2-1): EAGVTQFPSHSVIEKGQTVTLRCDPISGHDNLYWYRRVMGKEIKFLLHFVKESKQDESGMPNNRFLAERTGGTYSTLKVQPAELEDSGVYFCASSHPNYNEQFFGPGTRLTVL.

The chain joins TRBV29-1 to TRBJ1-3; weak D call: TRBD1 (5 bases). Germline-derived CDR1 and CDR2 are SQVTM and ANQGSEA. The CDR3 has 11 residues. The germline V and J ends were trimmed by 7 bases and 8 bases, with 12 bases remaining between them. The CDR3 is CSGNWGDTIYF. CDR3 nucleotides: TGCAGCGGTAACTGGGGCGACACCATATATTTT.

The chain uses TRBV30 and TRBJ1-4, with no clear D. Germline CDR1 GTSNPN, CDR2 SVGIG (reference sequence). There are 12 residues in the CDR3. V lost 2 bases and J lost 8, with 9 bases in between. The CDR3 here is CAWSSREEKLFF. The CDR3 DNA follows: TGTGCCTGGAGTTCAAGGGAGGAAAAACTGTTTTTT.

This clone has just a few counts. The CDR3 reads CASSIEGYTGELFF. CDR3 nucleotide sequence: TGTGCCAGTAGTATAGAGGGTTACACCGGGGAGCTGTTTTTT. The gene calls are TRBV19 and TRBJ2-2, with no clear D. Trimming removed 0 bases from V and 3 bases from J, with 5 bases in between. Germline-derived CDR1 and CDR2 are LNHDA and SQIVND (reference sequence). The CDR3 is 14 residues long.

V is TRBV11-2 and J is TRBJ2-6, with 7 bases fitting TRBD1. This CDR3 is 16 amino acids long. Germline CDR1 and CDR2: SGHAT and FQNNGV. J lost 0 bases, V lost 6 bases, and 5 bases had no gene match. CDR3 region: CASSDRVSSGANVLTF. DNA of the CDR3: TGTGCCAGCAGTGACAGGGTTAGCTCTGGGGCCAACGTCCTGACTTTC.

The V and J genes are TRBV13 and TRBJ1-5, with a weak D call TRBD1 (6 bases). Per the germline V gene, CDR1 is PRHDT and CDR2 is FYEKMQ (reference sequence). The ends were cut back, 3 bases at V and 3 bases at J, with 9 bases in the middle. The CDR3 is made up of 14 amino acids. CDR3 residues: CASSLGQANQPQHF. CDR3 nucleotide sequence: TGTGCCAGCAGCTTGGGACAAGCCAATCAGCCCCAGCATTTT.

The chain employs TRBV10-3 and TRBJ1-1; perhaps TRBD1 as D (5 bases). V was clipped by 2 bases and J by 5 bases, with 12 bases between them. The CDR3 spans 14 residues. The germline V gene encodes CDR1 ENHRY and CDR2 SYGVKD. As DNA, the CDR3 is TGTGCCATCAGTGAGAAAACCTCAGGGACTGAAGCTTTCTTT. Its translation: CAISEKTSGTEAFF.

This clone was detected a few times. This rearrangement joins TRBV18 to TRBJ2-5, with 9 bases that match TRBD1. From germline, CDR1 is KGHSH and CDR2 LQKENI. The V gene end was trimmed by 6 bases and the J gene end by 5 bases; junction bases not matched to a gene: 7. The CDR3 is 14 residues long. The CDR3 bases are TGTGCCAGCTCGCACGGGACAGGGTCGGAGACCCAGTACTTC. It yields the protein CASSHGTGSETQYF.

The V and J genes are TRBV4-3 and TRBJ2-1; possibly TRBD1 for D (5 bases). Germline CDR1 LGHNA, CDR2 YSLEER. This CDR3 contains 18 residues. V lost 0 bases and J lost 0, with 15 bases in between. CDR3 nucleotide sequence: TGCGCCAGCAGCCAAGATCGCCAGGGCTCATTCTCCTACAATGAGCAGTTCTTC. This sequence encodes CASSQDRQGSFSYNEQFF.

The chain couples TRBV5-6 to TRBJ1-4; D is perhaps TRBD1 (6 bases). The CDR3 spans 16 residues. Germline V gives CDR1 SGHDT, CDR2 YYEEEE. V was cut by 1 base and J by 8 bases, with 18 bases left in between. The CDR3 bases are TGTGCCAGCAGCTTGTTCCAACAGGGTATAGGAGAAAAACTGTTTTTT. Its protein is CASSLFQQGIGEKLFF.

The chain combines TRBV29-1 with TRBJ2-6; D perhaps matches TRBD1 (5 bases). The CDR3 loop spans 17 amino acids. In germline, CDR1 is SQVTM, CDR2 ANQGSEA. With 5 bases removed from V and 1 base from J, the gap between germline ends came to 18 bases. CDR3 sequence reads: CSVRGTGSNSGANVLTF. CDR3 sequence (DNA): TGCAGCGTTAGGGGTACAGGCTCCAATTCTGGGGCCAACGTCCTGACTTTC.

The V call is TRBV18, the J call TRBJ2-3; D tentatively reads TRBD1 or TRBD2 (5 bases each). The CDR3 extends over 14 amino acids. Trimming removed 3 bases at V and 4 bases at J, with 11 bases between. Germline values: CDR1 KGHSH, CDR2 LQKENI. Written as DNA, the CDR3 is TGTGCCAGCTCACCGAGGGACCCCCCAGATACGCAGTATTTT. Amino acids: CASSPRDPPDTQYF.